This T cell receptor beta chain was sequenced during a study of lymphopenia after photon versus proton radiotherapy. Only one count was recorded for this clone. Its antigen remains unidentified. Overall study results and limits: Relative stability marked proton patients; photon patients lost diversity and naive cells. After lymphocyte nadir, photon-treated repertoires showed oligoclonal expansion, especially CD8+ Temra. Post-nadir TCR diversity decline inversely tracked overall survival among those who died.

Some clones are missing from TCRdb's copy, which holds only in-frame ones; the method was immunoSEQ multiplex PCR. The sample has about 20,000 clones, 92% seen once. The TCR sequence derives from a middle-aged woman with cholangiocarcinoma. The sequencing used peripheral blood, collected from a patient treated with photon-based radiotherapy.

CDR3 bases: TGTGCCTGGACTCCGAGGGCAGAGACCCAGTACTTC. Protein product: CAWTPRAETQYF. The rearrangement links TRBV30 to TRBJ2-5; D might be TRBD2 (5 bases). CDR1 is GTSNPN, CDR2 SVGIG, per germline (reference sequence). Trimming left V 4 bases short and J 4 bases short, with 10 bases between. This CDR3 has 12 amino acids.